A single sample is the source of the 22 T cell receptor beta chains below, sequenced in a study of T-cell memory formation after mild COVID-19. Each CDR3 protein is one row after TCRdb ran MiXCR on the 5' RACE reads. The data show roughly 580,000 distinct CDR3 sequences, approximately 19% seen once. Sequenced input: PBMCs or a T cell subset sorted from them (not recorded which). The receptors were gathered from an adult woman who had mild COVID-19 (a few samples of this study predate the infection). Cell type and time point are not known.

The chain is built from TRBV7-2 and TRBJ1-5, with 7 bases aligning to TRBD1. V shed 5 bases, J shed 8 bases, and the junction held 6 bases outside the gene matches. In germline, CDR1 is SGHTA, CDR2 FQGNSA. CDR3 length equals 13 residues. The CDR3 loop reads CASSGRGVEPQHF. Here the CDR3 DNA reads TGTGCCAGCAGCGGCAGGGGGGTCGAGCCCCAGCATTTT.

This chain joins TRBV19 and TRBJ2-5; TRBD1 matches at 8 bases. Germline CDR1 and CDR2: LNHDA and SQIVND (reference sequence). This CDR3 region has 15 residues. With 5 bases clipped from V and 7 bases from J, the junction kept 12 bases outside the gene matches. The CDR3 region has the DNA TGTGCCAGTAGTCCCGGACAGGGTGCTACGGCGACCCAGTACTTC. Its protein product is CASSPGQGATATQYF.

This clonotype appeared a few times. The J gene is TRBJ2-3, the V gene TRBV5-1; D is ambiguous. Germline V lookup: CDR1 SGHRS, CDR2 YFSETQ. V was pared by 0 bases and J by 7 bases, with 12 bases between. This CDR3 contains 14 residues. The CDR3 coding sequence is TGCGCCAGCAGCTTGGGACGGGCCCTTTATACGCAGTATTTT. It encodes CASSLGRALYTQYF.

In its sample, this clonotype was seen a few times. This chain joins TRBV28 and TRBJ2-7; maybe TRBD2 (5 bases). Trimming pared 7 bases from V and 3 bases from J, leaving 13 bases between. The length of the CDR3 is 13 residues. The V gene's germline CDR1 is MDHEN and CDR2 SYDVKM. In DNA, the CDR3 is TGTGCCAGCACCACCAGAGGGTACTACGAGCAGTACTTC. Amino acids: CASTTRGYYEQYF.

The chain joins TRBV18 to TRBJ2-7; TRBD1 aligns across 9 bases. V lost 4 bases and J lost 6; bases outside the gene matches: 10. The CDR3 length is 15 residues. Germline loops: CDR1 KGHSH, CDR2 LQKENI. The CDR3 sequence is CASSLGDRVGSEQYF. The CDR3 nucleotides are TGTGCCAGCTCACTTGGGGACAGGGTGGGGTCCGAGCAGTACTTC.

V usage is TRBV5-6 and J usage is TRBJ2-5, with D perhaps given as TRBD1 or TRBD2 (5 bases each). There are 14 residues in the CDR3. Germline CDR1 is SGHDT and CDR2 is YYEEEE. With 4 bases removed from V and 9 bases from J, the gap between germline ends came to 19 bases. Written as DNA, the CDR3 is TGTGCCAGCAGCCCACCGGGACCGGGTGTGGCCCAGTACTTC. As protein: CASSPPGPGVAQYF.

The CDR3 loop is CASSLALLAEQYF. CDR3 bases: TGTGCCAGCAGCTTAGCGCTCTTAGCCGAGCAGTACTTC. V is TRBV7-9 and J is TRBJ2-7; D remains ambiguous. CDR1 is SEHNR, CDR2 FQNEAQ, per germline (reference sequence). The CDR3 totals 13 residues. Trimming removed 0 bases at V and 6 bases at J, with 9 bases between.

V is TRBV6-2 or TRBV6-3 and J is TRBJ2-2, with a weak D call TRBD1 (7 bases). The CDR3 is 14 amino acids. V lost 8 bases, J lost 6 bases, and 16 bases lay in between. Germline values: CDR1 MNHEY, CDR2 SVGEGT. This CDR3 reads CASCQGGKAGELFF. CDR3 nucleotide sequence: TGTGCCAGCTGTCAGGGGGGCAAAGCCGGGGAGCTGTTTTTT.

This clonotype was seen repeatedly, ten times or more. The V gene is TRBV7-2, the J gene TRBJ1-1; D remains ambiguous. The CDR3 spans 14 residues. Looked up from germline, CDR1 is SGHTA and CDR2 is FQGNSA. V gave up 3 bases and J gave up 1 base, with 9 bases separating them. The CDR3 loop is CASSFPGRNTEAFF. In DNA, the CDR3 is TGTGCCAGCAGCTTCCCCGGGAGGAACACTGAAGCTTTCTTT.

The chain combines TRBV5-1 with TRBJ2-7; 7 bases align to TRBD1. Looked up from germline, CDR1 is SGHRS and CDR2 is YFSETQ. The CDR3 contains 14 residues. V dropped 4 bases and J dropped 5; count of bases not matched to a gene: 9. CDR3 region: CASSRGQSSNEQYF. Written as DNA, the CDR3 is TGCGCCAGCAGCCGGGGACAGTCGAGCAACGAGCAGTACTTC. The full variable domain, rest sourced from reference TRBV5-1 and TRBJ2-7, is KAGVTQTPRYLIKTRGQQVTLSCSPISGHRSVSWYQQTPGQGLQFLFEYFSETQRNKGNFPGRFSGRQFSNSRSEMNVSTLELGDSALYLCASSRGQSSNEQYFGPGTRLTVT.

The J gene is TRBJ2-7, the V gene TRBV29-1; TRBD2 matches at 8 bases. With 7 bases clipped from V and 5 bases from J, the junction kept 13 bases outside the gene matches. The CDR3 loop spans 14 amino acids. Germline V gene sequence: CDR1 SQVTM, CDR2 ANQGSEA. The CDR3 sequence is CSALPGGAGDEQYF. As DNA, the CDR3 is TGCAGCGCCCTCCCGGGAGGGGCCGGGGACGAGCAGTACTTC.

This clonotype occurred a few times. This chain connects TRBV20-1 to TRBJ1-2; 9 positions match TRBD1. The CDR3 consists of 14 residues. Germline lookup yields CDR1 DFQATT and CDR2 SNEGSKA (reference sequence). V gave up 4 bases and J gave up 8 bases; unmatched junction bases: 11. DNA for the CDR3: TGCAGTGCTAACCCGGACAGGGGACTGGAGGGCTACACCTTC. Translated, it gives CSANPDRGLEGYTF.

DNA of the CDR3: TGCGCCAGCAGGGAGGACGTCTCCACCGGGGAGCTGTTTTTT. This codes for CASREDVSTGELFF. The chain couples TRBV5-1 to TRBJ2-2; tentative D call: TRBD2 (5 bases). The germline V gene encodes CDR1 SGHRS and CDR2 YFSETQ. Between the trimmed V and J ends, which lost 5 bases and 4 bases, there was a span of 12 bases. The CDR3 totals 14 residues.

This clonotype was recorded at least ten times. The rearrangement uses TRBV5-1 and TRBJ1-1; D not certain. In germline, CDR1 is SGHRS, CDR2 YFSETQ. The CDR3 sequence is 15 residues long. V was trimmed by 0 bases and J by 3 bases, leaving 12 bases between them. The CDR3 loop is CASSLGQPGDTEAFF. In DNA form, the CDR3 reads TGCGCCAGCAGCTTGGGGCAGCCCGGGGACACTGAAGCTTTCTTT. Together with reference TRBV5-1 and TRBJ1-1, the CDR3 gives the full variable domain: KAGVTQTPRYLIKTRGQQVTLSCSPISGHRSVSWYQQTPGQGLQFLFEYFSETQRNKGNFPGRFSGRQFSNSRSEMNVSTLELGDSALYLCASSLGQPGDTEAFFGQGTRLTVV.

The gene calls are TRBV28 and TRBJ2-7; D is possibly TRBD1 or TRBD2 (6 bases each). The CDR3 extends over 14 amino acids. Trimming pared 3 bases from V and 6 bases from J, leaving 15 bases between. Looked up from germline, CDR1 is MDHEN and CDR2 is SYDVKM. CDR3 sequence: CASSLRRGLGEQYF. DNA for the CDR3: TGTGCCAGCAGTTTGCGCCGGGGGCTCGGCGAGCAGTACTTC.

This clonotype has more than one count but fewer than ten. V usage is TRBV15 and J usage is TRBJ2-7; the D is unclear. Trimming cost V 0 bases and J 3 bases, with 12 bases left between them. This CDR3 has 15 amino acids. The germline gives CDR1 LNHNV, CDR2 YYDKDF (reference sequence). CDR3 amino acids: CATSRDISSYYEQYF. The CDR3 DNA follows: TGTGCCACCAGCAGAGATATCTCGTCATACTACGAGCAGTACTTC. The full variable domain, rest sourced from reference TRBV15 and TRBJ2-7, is DAMVIQNPRYQVTQFGKPVTLSCSQTLNHNVMYWYQQKSSQAPKLLFHYYDKDFNNEADTPDNFQSRRPNTSFCFLDIRSPGLGDTAMYLCATSRDISSYYEQYFGPGTRLTVT.

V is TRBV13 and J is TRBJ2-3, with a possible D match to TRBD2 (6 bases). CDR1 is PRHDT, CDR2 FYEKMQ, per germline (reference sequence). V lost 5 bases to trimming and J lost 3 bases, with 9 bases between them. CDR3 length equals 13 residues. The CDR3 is CASSKGLTDTQYF. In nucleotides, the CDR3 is TGTGCCAGCAGCAAGGGACTGACAGATACGCAGTATTTT.

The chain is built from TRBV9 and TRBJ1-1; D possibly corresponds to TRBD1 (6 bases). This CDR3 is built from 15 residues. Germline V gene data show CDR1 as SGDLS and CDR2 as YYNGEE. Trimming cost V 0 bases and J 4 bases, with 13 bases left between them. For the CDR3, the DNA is TGTGCCAGCAGCGTAGGCCGAGGGGGAAGCACTGAAGCTTTCTTT. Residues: CASSVGRGGSTEAFF.

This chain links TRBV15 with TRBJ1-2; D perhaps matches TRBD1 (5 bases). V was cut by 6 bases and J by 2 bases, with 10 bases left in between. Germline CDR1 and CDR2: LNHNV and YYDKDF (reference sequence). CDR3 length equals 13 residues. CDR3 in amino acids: CATSNDRNYGYTF. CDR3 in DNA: TGTGCCACCAGTAACGACAGAAACTATGGCTACACCTTC.

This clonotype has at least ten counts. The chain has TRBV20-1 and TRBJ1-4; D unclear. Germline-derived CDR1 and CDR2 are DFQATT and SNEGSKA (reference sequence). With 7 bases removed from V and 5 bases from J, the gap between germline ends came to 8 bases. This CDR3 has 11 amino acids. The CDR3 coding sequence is TGCAGTGGCTTTACCAATGAAAAACTGTTTTTT. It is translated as CSGFTNEKLFF.

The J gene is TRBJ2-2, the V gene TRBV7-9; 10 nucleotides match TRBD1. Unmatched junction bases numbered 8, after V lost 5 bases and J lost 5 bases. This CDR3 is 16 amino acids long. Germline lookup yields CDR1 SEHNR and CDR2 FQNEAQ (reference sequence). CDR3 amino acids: CASSTGQGGTTGELFF. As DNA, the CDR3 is TGTGCCAGCAGCACTGGACAGGGGGGAACGACCGGGGAGCTGTTTTTT.

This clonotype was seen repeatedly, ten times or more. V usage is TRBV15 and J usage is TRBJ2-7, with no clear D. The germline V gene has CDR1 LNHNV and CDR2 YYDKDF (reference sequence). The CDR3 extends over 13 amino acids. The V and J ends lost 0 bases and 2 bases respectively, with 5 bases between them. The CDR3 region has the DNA TGTGCCACCAGCAGAGATCGGCCCTACGAGCAGTACTTC. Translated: CATSRDRPYEQYF.